This T cell receptor beta chain was identified in a study of T cells in Graves' hyperthyroidism and ophthalmopathy. Overall study findings and caveats: Ophthalmopathy prediction by the model preceded onset by a median 6.5 months. Within blood appeared most thyroid clonotypes that had expanded above 0.001.

This clonotype was seen repeatedly, ten times or more. Its antigen is undetermined. The investigators amplified TCR beta CDR3 regions from RNA transcripts. The TCR CDR3 first-round RT-PCR relied on the HTBI primer set. TCRdb independently ran MiXCR on the multiplex PCR reads; one entry per CDR3 protein. The sample carries about 510,000 distinct CDR3 sequences, 12% to 15% recorded once. Per the germline V gene, CDR1 is DFQATT and CDR2 is SNEGSKA (reference sequence). With V trimmed by 4 bases and J by 7 bases, 9 bases remained unmatched. The CDR3 runs to 14 residues. Patients aged 18 to 65 had newly diagnosed hyperthyroidism that had lasted under 2 months. It was uncontrolled infection, other autoimmune disease, pregnancy or lactation that excluded patients.

Sequencing input: blood. V is TRBV20-1 and J is TRBJ1-5, with 8 nucleotides matching TRBD1. The clonotype was recovered from a woman between 40 and 55 years old with Graves' hyperthyroidism. CDR3 region: CSATNGQGSQPQHF. CDR3 nucleotide sequence: TGCAGTGCTACCAATGGACAGGGTTCACAGCCCCAGCATTTT.